Listed below are T cell receptor beta chains from one sample, sequenced in a study of blood T cells in healthy people across ages. In TCRdb, the 5' RACE reads were re-called with MiXCR into one record per CDR3 protein. This sample yields approximately 850,000 distinct CDR3 sequences, of which under 55% are seen a single time; nearly 20% belongs to the top ten. Material: blood. The receptor source for this set is a man aged 60-69 years in good health. Both conserved end residues are part of each CDR3.

cdr3_aa: CSARDNGSGGSTDTQYF; v_call: TRBV20-1
cdr3_aa: CAIREGRGTQYF; v_call: TRBV10-3
cdr3_aa: CASSPPSRQRQFF; v_call: TRBV9
cdr3_aa: CAIRATGTEAFF; v_call: TRBV10-3
cdr3_aa: CASRPTADETQFF; v_call: TRBV12-3/TRBV12-4
cdr3_aa: CASSWSSSTYEQYF; v_call: TRBV27
cdr3_aa: CSAQGGRGEKLFF; v_call: TRBV20-1
cdr3_aa: CATSDLRGNEQFF; v_call: TRBV24-1
cdr3_aa: CASSHTLTRDEQYF; v_call: TRBV4-3
cdr3_aa: CSARTTGAYEQYF; v_call: TRBV20-1
cdr3_aa: CVSSSQGLQETQYF; v_call: TRBV27
cdr3_aa: CASTDRGQAPLHF; v_call: TRBV10-2
cdr3_aa: CASSLDTGKETQYF; v_call: TRBV5-1
cdr3_aa: CASSQDRGVLRSYNEQYF; v_call: TRBV4-3
cdr3_aa: CASSQRQGGSYEQYF; v_call: TRBV27
cdr3_aa: CASSSHAGEPSSYEQYF; v_call: TRBV7-9
cdr3_aa: CASSWKSEQYF; v_call: TRBV6-5
cdr3_aa: CASRNHLRSNTEAFF; v_call: TRBV6-1
cdr3_aa: CASSLTTVETQYF; v_call: TRBV7-9
cdr3_aa: CASSLGRSKGPYSEQFF; v_call: TRBV13
cdr3_aa: CATRASEQFF; v_call: TRBV24-1
cdr3_aa: CASKKDRGREKLFF; v_call: TRBV2
cdr3_aa: CASSPGDSPYNEQFF; v_call: TRBV18
cdr3_aa: CASSRDRIGNEQFF; v_call: TRBV7-2
cdr3_aa: CASSYAGLAGASNEQFF; v_call: TRBV6-2/TRBV6-3
cdr3_aa: CAWEGPSDRFGETQYF; v_call: TRBV30
cdr3_aa: CAISEEGLAGGNNEQFF; v_call: TRBV10-3
cdr3_aa: CASSLAGEAGELFF; v_call: TRBV5-1
cdr3_aa: CAISESGQGVGEQYF; v_call: TRBV10-3
cdr3_aa: CASSSRRGDGYTF; v_call: TRBV5-1
cdr3_aa: CASSPTSGGDNEQYF; v_call: TRBV2
cdr3_aa: CATKFRDSSNQPQHF; v_call: TRBV6-2/TRBV6-3
cdr3_aa: CASSLVGGHTDGPTNEKLFF; v_call: TRBV7-2
cdr3_aa: CSAAGQEFFRQGETQYF; v_call: TRBV20-1
cdr3_aa: CASSLIPGQGALDEQFF; v_call: TRBV7-9
cdr3_aa: CASSSTVTKAKNIQYF; v_call: TRBV11-2
cdr3_aa: CATSEETGKDTQYF; v_call: TRBV24-1
cdr3_aa: CASRSLAEGPSNTGELFF; v_call: TRBV6-2/TRBV6-3
cdr3_aa: CASSESTGVGSETRYF; v_call: TRBV10-1
cdr3_aa: CASSPSTETQYF; v_call: TRBV6-1
cdr3_aa: CATMLGSGRAQGRLKETQYF; v_call: TRBV24-1
cdr3_aa: CASSWDRGELFF; v_call: TRBV5-4
cdr3_aa: CASSLRGGDDVLTF; v_call: TRBV18
cdr3_aa: CASSLGSVDTQYF; v_call: TRBV5-1